This T cell receptor beta chain is from a study of blood T cell repertoires in COVID-19. Overall study: Sites in the United States, Italy and Spain provided acute and convalescent COVID-19 samples. PBMCs, B-cell-depleted T cells, or T cells were the source of the cDNA or gDNA that made up the material.

This CDR3 spans 17 amino acids. Trimming took off 5 bases at V and 0 bases at J, with 19 bases between the two ends. The germline CDR1 and CDR2 sequences are LNHDA and SQIVND (reference sequence). Clones were read by immunoSEQ multiplex PCR, and TCRdb kept only the in-frame ones, dropping some. This sample carries approximately 200,000 clones, 70% to 90% of them seen once, and the ten largest clones take less than 1.5%. The chain links TRBV19 to TRBJ1-1; D is perhaps TRBD1 (6 bases). Material: peripheral blood. This sequence was found in a man in his thirties or forties with acute or convalescent COVID-19. CDR3 sequence (DNA): TGTGCCAGTAGTGTCGTTAGGACAGACCTCATGAACACTGAAGCTTTCTTT. It codes for CASSVVRTDLMNTEAFF.